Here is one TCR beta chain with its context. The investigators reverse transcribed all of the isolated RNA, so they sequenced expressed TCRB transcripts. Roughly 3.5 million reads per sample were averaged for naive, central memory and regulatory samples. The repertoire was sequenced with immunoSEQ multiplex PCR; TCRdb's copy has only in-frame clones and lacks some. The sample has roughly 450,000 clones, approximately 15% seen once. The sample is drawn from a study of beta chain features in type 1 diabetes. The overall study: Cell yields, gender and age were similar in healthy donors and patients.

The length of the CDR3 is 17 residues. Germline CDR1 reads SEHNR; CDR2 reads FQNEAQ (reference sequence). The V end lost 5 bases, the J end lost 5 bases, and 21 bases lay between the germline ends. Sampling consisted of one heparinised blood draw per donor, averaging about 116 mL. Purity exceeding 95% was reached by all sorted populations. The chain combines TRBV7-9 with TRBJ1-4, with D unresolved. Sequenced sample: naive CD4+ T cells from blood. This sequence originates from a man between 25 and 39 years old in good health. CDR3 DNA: TGTGCCAGCAGCCCAGATAGTACGGTGTTCGCGAATGAAAAACTGTTTTTT. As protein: CASSPDSTVFANEKLFF.